Shown below are 17 T cell receptor beta chains from a single sample sequenced in a study of T cell responses to AZD1222 COVID-19 vaccine. Measured with immunoSEQ multiplex PCR; TCRdb has only the in-frame clones, and not every one. There are approximately 170,000 clones in the sample; 70% to 90% occur only once, and 11% lies in the top ten. The sequences come from peripheral blood, collected 28 days after the second AZD1222 dose. These receptors came from an adult who received the AZD1222 COVID-19 vaccine.

J is TRBJ2-7 and V is TRBV7-2; 8 positions agree with TRBD2. The V and J ends lost 1 base and 3 bases, in that order; junction bases with no gene match: 5. The CDR3 extends over 15 amino acids. Germline assignment: CDR1 SGHTA and CDR2 FQGNSA. Written as DNA, the CDR3 is TGTGCCAGCAGCTTAGTGTGGCTAGCGGGCTACGAGCAGTACTTC. Amino acid sequence: CASSLVWLAGYEQYF.

The chain links TRBV4-2 to TRBJ1-4, with a tentative D call TRBD1 (5 bases). CDR3 length: 16 residues. Trimming stripped 4 bases from V and 3 bases from J, with 15 bases between. Germline CDR1 and CDR2: LGHNA and YNFKEQ. DNA of the CDR3: TGTGCCAGCAGCCTGGTGGGAGGGGCAGCTAATGAAAAACTGTTTTTT. Translating it yields CASSLVGGAANEKLFF.

The V and J genes are TRBV3-1 (or the pseudogene TRBV3-2) and TRBJ2-7; TRBD1 agrees at 9 bases. CDR3 length: 16 residues. The V gene's germline CDR1 is LGHDT and CDR2 YNNKEL (reference sequence). With 0 bases clipped from V and 0 bases from J, the junction kept 3 bases outside the gene matches. Here the CDR3 reads CASSQDGTGYSYEQYF. CDR3 DNA sequence: TGTGCCAGCAGCCAAGATGGGACAGGGTACTCCTACGAGCAGTACTTC.

In this sample, this clone turned up once. The chain links TRBV7-2 to TRBJ1-2; the D gene is possibly TRBD1 (6 bases). The CDR3 sequence is 14 residues long. Germline V gene lookup returns CDR1 SGHTA and CDR2 FQGNSA. V lost 1 base, J lost 5 bases, and 11 bases lay in between. In DNA form, the CDR3 reads TGTGCCAGCAGCTTAGGTTCTCAGGGGTATGGCTACACCTTC. Translating it yields CASSLGSQGYGYTF.

The chain carries TRBV10-3 and TRBJ1-6; D call uncertain. Germline loops: CDR1 ENHRY, CDR2 SYGVKD. V dropped 7 bases and J dropped 7 bases, with 14 bases sitting between them. The CDR3 sequence is 14 residues long. DNA of the CDR3: TGTGCCATCACGGAGGCCCTAATCAATTCACCCCTCCACTTT. Translating it yields CAITEALINSPLHF.

The J gene is TRBJ2-1, the V gene TRBV7-3, with 8 positions matching TRBD2. The ends lost 5 bases at V and 0 bases at J; junction bases unmatched: 3. Germline V CDR1 and CDR2: SGHTA, FQGTGA. The CDR3 runs 15 residues. CDR3 sequence (DNA): TGTGCCAGCAGCGTAGCGGGGAACTCCTACAATGAGCAGTTCTTC. This codes for CASSVAGNSYNEQFF.

The V gene is TRBV6-2 or TRBV6-3, the J gene TRBJ2-7; TRBD1 aligns across 7 bases. The ends lost 5 bases at V and 4 bases at J; junction bases unmatched: 8. Looked up from germline, CDR1 is MNHEY and CDR2 is SVGEGT. There are 14 residues in the CDR3. CDR3 amino acids: CASSTGTVPYEQYF. The DNA of the CDR3 is TGTGCCAGCAGTACCGGGACAGTTCCATACGAGCAGTACTTC.

This clone occurred a few times. V and J are TRBV3-1 (or the pseudogene TRBV3-2) and TRBJ2-5; D is tentatively TRBD1 or TRBD2 (6 bases each). CDR1 LGHDT and CDR2 YNNKEL come from the germline V gene (reference sequence). The V end was cut by 5 bases, the J end by 2 bases, with 15 bases between. CDR3 size: 15 residues. The CDR3 DNA follows: TGTGCCAGCAGCGCATGGGGGGCCCTACAAGAGACCCAGTACTTC. It yields the protein CASSAWGALQETQYF.

The chain recombines TRBV19 with TRBJ2-5; the match to TRBD1 covers 9 bases. CDR3 length: 14 residues. Germline trimming cut 9 bases from V and 5 bases from J; bases unmatched to any gene: 10. Germline CDR1 LNHDA, CDR2 SQIVND (reference sequence). For the CDR3, the DNA is TGTGCCAGCCGGTGGAGACAGGGGGGCGAGACCCAGTACTTC. Protein product: CASRWRQGGETQYF.

This rearrangement joins TRBV11-3 to TRBJ2-2, with TRBD2 as a possible D gene (5 bases). The CDR3 spans 14 residues. The germline V gene has CDR1 SGHNT and CDR2 YENEEA. Trimming pared 1 base from V and 6 bases from J, leaving 9 bases between. For the CDR3, the DNA is TGTGCCAGCAGCTTAGTACCGGGATCCGGGGAGCTGTTTTTT. Its translation is CASSLVPGSGELFF.

V and J are TRBV18 and TRBJ2-2; D is unclear. The CDR3 runs to 14 residues. Germline CDR1 KGHSH, CDR2 LQKENI. The ends were cut back, 4 bases at V and 0 bases at J, with 6 bases in the middle. The CDR3 spells CASSRLPNTGELFF. The CDR3 DNA reads as TGTGCCAGCTCACGGCTCCCGAACACCGGGGAGCTGTTTTTT.

V gene TRBV11-2 combines with J gene TRBJ1-4; D is possibly TRBD1 (5 bases). This CDR3 is built from 15 residues. V was shortened by 5 bases and J by 3 bases, with 13 bases between the two germline ends. Germline lookup yields CDR1 SGHAT and CDR2 FQNNGV. Here the CDR3 DNA reads TGTGCCAGCAGCGGGCTGGGGCCCCCTAATGAAAAACTGTTTTTT. Translated, it gives CASSGLGPPNEKLFF.

J is TRBJ1-5 and V is TRBV7-9, with unresolved D. This CDR3 is built from 12 residues. V gave up 1 base and J gave up 7 bases, with 5 bases separating them. Germline CDR1 and CDR2: SEHNR and FQNEAQ (reference sequence). The CDR3, as DNA: TGTGCCAGCAGCTTAGATTTCCAGCCCCAGCATTTT. Amino acids: CASSLDFQPQHF.

This sequence joins TRBV7-2 and TRBJ2-1, with 8 bases aligning to TRBD2. The V gene end was trimmed by 2 bases and the J gene end by 4 bases; junction bases not matched to a gene: 7. The CDR3 is 16 amino acids. The V gene's germline CDR1 is SGHTA and CDR2 FQGNSA. The CDR3 region is CASSLLGRGVYNEQFF. The DNA for the CDR3 is TGTGCCAGCAGCTTACTAGGGCGGGGGGTGTACAATGAGCAGTTCTTC.

The V call is TRBV19, the J call TRBJ1-5, with no clear D. Per the germline V gene, CDR1 is LNHDA and CDR2 is SQIVND (reference sequence). Trimming removed 6 bases from V and 4 bases from J, with 19 bases in between. The CDR3 spans 16 residues. CDR3 nucleotide sequence: TGTGCCAGTAGATACTCTTCGGGGTTAGGGAATCAGCCCCAGCATTTT. Translation gives CASRYSSGLGNQPQHF.

CDR3: CASSIDHSMSSNQPQHF. The CDR3 DNA reads TGTGCCAGTAGTATAGATCATAGCATGTCTAGCAATCAGCCCCAGCATTTT. The J gene is TRBJ1-5, the V gene TRBV19; D is ambiguous. V lost 0 bases and J lost 0, with 12 bases in between. This CDR3 is 17 amino acids long. Germline CDR1 reads LNHDA; CDR2 reads SQIVND (reference sequence). The full variable domain, in which reference TRBV19 and TRBJ1-5 provide the parts outside the CDR3, is DGGITQSPKYLFRKEGQNVTLSCEQNLNHDAMYWYRQDPGQGLRLIYYSQIVNDFQKGDIAEGYSVSREKKESFPLTVTSAQKNPTAFYLCASSIDHSMSSNQPQHFGDGTRLSIL.

The chain is built from TRBV2 and TRBJ2-7; perhaps TRBD2 as D (6 bases). Trimming removed 5 bases from V and 0 bases from J, with 8 bases in between. The CDR3 is made up of 13 amino acids. Germline CDR1 reads SNHLY; CDR2 reads FYNNEI. In nucleotides, the CDR3 is TGTGCCAGCAGTACGGGACTCTCCTACGAGCAGTACTTC. It specifies CASSTGLSYEQYF.